This TCR beta chain was captured by sequencing in a study of T cell repertoires in cytomegalovirus infection. General study results and limits: HLA-C-restricted CMV clonotypes gave the most frequent clonotype in two of eight donors.

In this sample, this clonotype turned up many times. The antigen remains undetermined. TCRdb re-analysed the reads in MiXCR, keeping a single row per CDR3 protein. Among about 830,000 distinct CDR3 sequences listed, around a third were seen once. Germline-derived CDR1 and CDR2 are SGHVS and FNYEAQ. V lost 4 bases to trimming and J lost 0 bases; unmatched junction nucleotides: 22. The CDR3 spans 21 residues. The V and J genes are TRBV7-6 and TRBJ2-5, with TRBD2 matching 8 bases. This TCR was recovered from a human donor in good health (CMV status not recorded). Some clones in this sample may be carry-over from other donors' samples. The sample in question was cultured CD8+ T cells from PBMCs, obtained from culture after CMV antigen stimulation. CDR3 bases: TGTGCCAGCAGCTCATCTATTGGACTGTCCGCGGGGGGCTCCTACCAAGAGACCCAGTACTTC. Its protein product is CASSSSIGLSAGGSYQETQYF.